The 18 T cell receptor beta chains reported below all come from one sample, sequenced in a study of tumor and adjacent non-tumor tissue in lung cancer. Three rounds of nested PCR, following a modified ARM-PCR protocol, produced the TCRbeta library. MiXCR, applied by TCRdb to the multiplex PCR reads, yields one record per CDR3 protein. In the table there are fewer than 120,000 distinct CDR3 sequences, approximately 80% of which are singletons. No cell sorting was done before RNA was extracted from the tissue. Sequences were obtained from lung tumor tissue. These receptors all come from a man in his 70s with non-small cell lung cancer.

The V call is TRBV7-3, the J call TRBJ2-3; TRBD2 aligns across 7 bases. The CDR3 has 15 amino acids. The germline V gene encodes CDR1 SGHTA and CDR2 FQGTGA. Losses at the gene ends were 2 bases for V and 3 bases for J; bases not matched to a gene: 5. CDR3 sequence: CASSLGLVATDTQYF. The CDR3 bases are TGTGCCAGCAGCTTAGGACTAGTGGCGACAGATACGCAGTATTTT. The whole variable domain, filled in from reference TRBV7-3 and TRBJ2-3, reads GAGVSQTPSNKVTEKGKYVELRCDPISGHTALYWYRQSLGQGPEFLIYFQGTGAADDSGLPNDRFFAVRPEGSVSTLKIQRTERGDSAVYLCASSLGLVATDTQYFGPGTRLTVL.

Turning to this clonotype: This CDR3 is missing its conserved last phenylalanine or tryptophan, likely due to a read error. V and J are TRBV5-6 and TRBJ2-7; possibly TRBD1 for D (5 bases). CDR3 length: 14 residues. CDR1 and CDR2 (germline): SGHDT, YYEEEE. CDR3 sequence (DNA): TGTGCCAGTAGCTTAGGGGCGGATTATTACGAGCAGTACTTG. It yields the protein CASSLGADYYEQYL.

This chain connects TRBV11-3 to TRBJ2-7; perhaps TRBD1 as D (5 bases). Trimming stripped 7 bases from V and 5 bases from J, with 21 bases between. Germline V gene data show CDR1 as SGHNT and CDR2 as YENEEA. The CDR3 spans 15 residues. CDR3: CASNRGLAGSHEQYF. The DNA for the CDR3 is TGTGCCAGCAACCGAGGATTAGCAGGGTCCCACGAGCAGTACTTC.

As to this clonotype: An end of the junction does not agree with germline; a read error may underlie this. This chain links TRBV28 with TRBJ2-7; D assignment may be TRBD1 or TRBD2 (6 bases each). CDR3 length equals 13 residues. Germline values: CDR1 MDHEN, CDR2 SYDVKM. The CDR3 here is CASSFRGGYEQYF. In nucleotides, the CDR3 is TGTGCCAGTAGTTTCAGAGGGGGGTACGAGCAGTACTTC.

The gene calls are TRBV13 and TRBJ2-7; D gene ambiguous. CDR1 is PRHDT and CDR2 is FYEKMQ in the germline V gene (reference sequence). Trimming left V 0 bases short and J 6 bases short, with 9 bases between. This CDR3 spans 13 amino acids. CDR3 amino acids: CASSLGHGREQYF. In DNA, the CDR3 is TGTGCCAGCAGCTTAGGGCATGGCCGCGAGCAGTACTTC.

Note on this clonotype: The junction departs from germline at one end; a sequencing error may be responsible. This chain connects TRBV12-3 or TRBV12-4 to TRBJ2-5; 7 nucleotides line up with TRBD1. CDR3 size: 15 residues. The CDR3 DNA is TGTGTCAGCAGTTTAGTCCGAGACAGGGATGAGACCCAGTACTTC. Its translation: CVSSLVRDRDETQYF.

A remark on this clonotype: The germline gene is not matched at one end of the junction; a read error may be the cause. This rearrangement joins TRBV29-1 to TRBJ2-2; TRBD1 or TRBD2 may be the D gene (5 bases each). The germline gives CDR1 SQVTM, CDR2 ANQGSEA. The CDR3 spans 14 residues. DNA for the CDR3: TGCAGCGCTAACGTGGCGTGGGGCACCGGGGAACTGTTTTTT. Protein: CSANVAWGTGELFF.

Concerning this clonotype itself: One end of the junction is discordant with germline, which a read error may explain. The V call is TRBV24-1, the J call TRBJ2-1; tentatively, D is TRBD1 or TRBD2 (5 bases each). The CDR3 runs 16 residues. From germline, CDR1 is KGHDR and CDR2 SFDVKD. CDR3 coding DNA: TGTGCCACCAGTGATATAGGCCATGGGACCTATAATGAGCAGTTCTTC. Amino acid sequence: CATSDIGHGTYNEQFF.

This clonotype occurred once. The junction does not match germline at one end; this may be a read error. The chain joins TRBV11-3 to TRBJ2-2, with TRBD1 as a possible D gene (5 bases). Germline V gene data show CDR1 as SGHNT and CDR2 as YENEEA. The CDR3 has 13 amino acids. The CDR3 reads CASSLMDTGELFF. The CDR3 bases are TGTGCCAGCAGCTTAATGGACACTGGGGAGCTGTTTTTT. The full variable domain, rest sourced from reference TRBV11-3 and TRBJ2-2, is EAGVVQSPRYKIIEKKQPVAFWCNPISGHNTLYWYLQNLGQGPELLIRYENEEAVDDSQLPKDRFSAERLKGVDSTLKIQPAELGDSAVYLCASSLMDTGELFFGEGSRLTVL.

A remark on this clonotype: The missing conserved phenylalanine or tryptophan at the end of this CDR3 makes a read error likely. The chain joins TRBV11-3 to TRBJ2-7; D is possibly TRBD2 (5 bases). CDR1 and CDR2 from the germline V gene are SGHNT and YENEEA. The CDR3 extends over 14 amino acids. The CDR3: CVSSLSTGSYEQYL. The CDR3 DNA reads as TGTGTCAGCAGCTTGTCGACGGGGTCGTACGAGCAGTACTTA.

This clonotype was found once. At one boundary the junction diverges from the germline segment, which might be a read error. This rearrangement joins TRBV5-4 to TRBJ2-3; TRBD1 agrees at 7 bases. Germline V gene sequence: CDR1 SGHNT, CDR2 YYREEE (reference sequence). CDR3 length: 16 amino acids. CDR3 residues: CASSPTRGRGTDTQYF. DNA of the CDR3: TGTGCCAGCAGTCCGACAAGAGGGAGAGGGACAGATACGCAGTATTTC.

In the case of this clonotype: A read error may account for a junction end that differs from germline. V is TRBV12-3 or TRBV12-4 and J is TRBJ2-1; 10 bases map to TRBD2. The CDR3 runs to 15 residues. CDR3 in DNA: TGTGCCAGCAGACTCGGACTAGCGGAGCGCAGGGAGCAGTCCTTC. It codes for CASRLGLAERREQSF.

Comments on this clonotype: As the CDR3 is not closed by the conserved phenylalanine or tryptophan, this likely results from a read error. The DNA is left out, because the CDR3 cannot be placed on it with certainty; the CDR3 is given as TCRdb lists it. The rearrangement joins TRBV12-3 or TRBV12-4 to TRBJ2-5; TRBD2 is the table's D call and was not checked against the DNA. The CDR3 extends over 15 residues, inclusive of both ends. CDR3 in amino acids: CASSGLGGVVETQYL.

Here the CDR3 reads CSVMAGISDKYGYTF. CDR3 in DNA: TGCAGTGTGATGGCCGGAATCTCGGATAAGTATGGCTACACCTTC. The chain employs TRBV29-1 and TRBJ1-2; D unclear. The CDR3 is 15 amino acids. Per the germline V gene, CDR1 is SQVTM and CDR2 is ANQGSEA.

To note about this clonotype: A read error is likely, as this CDR3 ends without the conserved phenylalanine or tryptophan. CDR3 amino acids: CASSQDVSGTGTGANVLTI. The CDR3 region has the DNA TGCGCCAGCAGCCAAGATGTTTCCGGGACAGGCACTGGGGCCAACGTCCTGACTATC. The J gene is TRBJ2-6, the V gene TRBV4-1; 8 bases align to TRBD1. Per germline, CDR1 MGHRA and CDR2 YSYEKL. V was clipped by 0 bases and J by 2 bases; unmatched bases: 9. The CDR3 is 19 residues long.

Worth noting for this clonotype: One end of the junction fails to match germline, which may point to a read error. The chain recombines TRBV6-5 with TRBJ1-2; D remains unclear. This CDR3 is 15 amino acids long. CDR1 and CDR2 (germline): MNHEY, SVGAGI. The CDR3 DNA sequence: TGTGCCACCAGTTACCGGGGTGATCGTGACTATGGCTACACCTTC. It yields the protein CATSYRGDRDYGYTF.

This chain connects TRBV12-3 or TRBV12-4 to TRBJ1-2; 11 nucleotides match TRBD1. This CDR3 is built from 13 residues. After removal of 9 bases from V and 3 bases from J, the junction contained 3 bases not matched to a gene. The CDR3 is CASRGQGDYGYTF. The CDR3 nucleotides read TGTGCCAGTAGGGGACAGGGGGACTATGGCTACACCTTC.

With respect to this clonotype: Likely a read error: the CDR3 ends without its conserved phenylalanine or tryptophan. This sequence joins TRBV28 and TRBJ2-6, with D perhaps TRBD1 or TRBD2 (6 bases each). Germline V lookup: CDR1 MDHEN, CDR2 SYDVKM. This CDR3 spans 20 amino acids. CDR3 in amino acids: CASSYVGYSWIRWGANVLTI. The CDR3 region has the DNA TGTGCCAGCAGTTACGTCGGCTATTCCTGGATACGCTGGGGGGCCAATGTCCTGACTATC.